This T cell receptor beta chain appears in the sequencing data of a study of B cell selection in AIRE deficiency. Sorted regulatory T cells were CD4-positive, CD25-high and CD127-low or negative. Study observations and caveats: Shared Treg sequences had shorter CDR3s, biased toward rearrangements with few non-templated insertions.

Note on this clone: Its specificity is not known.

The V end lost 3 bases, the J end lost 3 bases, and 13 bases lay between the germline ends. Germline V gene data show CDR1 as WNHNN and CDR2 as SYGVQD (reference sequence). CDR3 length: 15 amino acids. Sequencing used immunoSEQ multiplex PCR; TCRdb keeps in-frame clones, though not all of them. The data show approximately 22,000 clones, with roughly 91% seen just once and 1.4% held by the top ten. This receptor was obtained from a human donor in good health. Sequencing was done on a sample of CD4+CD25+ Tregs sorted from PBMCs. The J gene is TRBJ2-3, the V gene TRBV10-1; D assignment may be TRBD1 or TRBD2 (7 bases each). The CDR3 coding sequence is TGCGCCAGCAGTGACAGGGGGGGCCGGACAGATACGCAGTATTTT. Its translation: CASSDRGGRTDTQYF.